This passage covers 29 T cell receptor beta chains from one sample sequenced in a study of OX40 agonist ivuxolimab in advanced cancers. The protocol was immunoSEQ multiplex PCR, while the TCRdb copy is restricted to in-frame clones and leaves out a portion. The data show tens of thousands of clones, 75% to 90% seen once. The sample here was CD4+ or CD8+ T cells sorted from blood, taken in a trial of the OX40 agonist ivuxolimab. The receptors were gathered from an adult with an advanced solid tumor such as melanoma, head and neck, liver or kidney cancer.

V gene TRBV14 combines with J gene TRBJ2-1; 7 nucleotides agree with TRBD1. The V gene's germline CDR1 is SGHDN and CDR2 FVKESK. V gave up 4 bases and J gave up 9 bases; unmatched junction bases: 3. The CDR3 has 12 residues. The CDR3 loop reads CASSPDRVEQFF. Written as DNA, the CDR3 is TGTGCCAGCAGCCCTGACAGGGTTGAGCAGTTCTTC.

CDR3 in amino acids: CASSPAQGAPYEQYF. CDR3 DNA sequence: TGTGCCAGCTCACCAGCGCAGGGAGCCCCCTACGAGCAGTACTTC. The chain uses TRBV18 and TRBJ2-7; D tentatively reads TRBD1 or TRBD2 (5 bases each). With 2 bases removed from V and 2 bases from J, the gap between germline ends came to 13 bases. The germline V gene has CDR1 KGHSH and CDR2 LQKENI. The CDR3 has 15 residues.

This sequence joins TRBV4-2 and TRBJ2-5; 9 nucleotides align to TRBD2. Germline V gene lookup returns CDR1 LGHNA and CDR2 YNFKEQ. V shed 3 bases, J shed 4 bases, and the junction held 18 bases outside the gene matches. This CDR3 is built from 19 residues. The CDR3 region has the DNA TGTGCCAGCAGCCACCAAATTAAGCGTAGCGGGAGCCTAGGAGAGACCCAGTACTTC. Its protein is CASSHQIKRSGSLGETQYF.

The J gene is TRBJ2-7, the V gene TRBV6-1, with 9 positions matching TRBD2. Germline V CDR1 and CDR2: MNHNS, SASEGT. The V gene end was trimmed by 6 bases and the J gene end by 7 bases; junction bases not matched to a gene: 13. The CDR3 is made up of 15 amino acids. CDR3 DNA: TGTGCCAGCAGCGGACTTGCGGGAGGGCCAAGGGAGCAGTACTTC. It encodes CASSGLAGGPREQYF.

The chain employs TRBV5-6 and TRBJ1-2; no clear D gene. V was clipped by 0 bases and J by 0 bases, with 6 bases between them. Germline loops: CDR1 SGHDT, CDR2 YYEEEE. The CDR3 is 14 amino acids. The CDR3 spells CASSLEGANYGYTF. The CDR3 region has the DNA TGTGCCAGCAGCTTGGAAGGAGCTAACTATGGCTACACCTTC.

CDR3 amino acids: CASSQGSILSYEQYF. For the CDR3, the DNA is TGCGCCAGCAGCCAAGGGTCCATCCTCTCCTACGAGCAGTACTTC. This chain links TRBV4-1 with TRBJ2-7; D ambiguous. Germline-derived CDR1 and CDR2 are MGHRA and YSYEKL. V lost 1 base to trimming and J lost 0 bases, with 10 bases between them. The CDR3 is 15 amino acids.

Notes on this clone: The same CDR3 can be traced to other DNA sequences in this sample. The CDR3 loop is CASRTGNQPQHF. CDR3 DNA: TGTGCCAGCAGGACGGGGAATCAGCCCCAGCATTTT. V and J are TRBV27 and TRBJ1-5; no reliable D call. The CDR3 covers 12 residues. Trimming shortened V by 6 bases and J by 4 bases, and 7 bases separated the two germline ends. Per germline, CDR1 MNHEY and CDR2 SMNVEV (reference sequence).

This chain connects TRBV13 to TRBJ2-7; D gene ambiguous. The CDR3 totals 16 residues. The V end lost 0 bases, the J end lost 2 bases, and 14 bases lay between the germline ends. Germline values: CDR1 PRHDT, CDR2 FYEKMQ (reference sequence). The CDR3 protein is CASSLGVGLDAYEQYF. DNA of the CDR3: TGTGCCAGCAGCTTAGGCGTCGGGTTGGATGCCTACGAGCAGTACTTC.

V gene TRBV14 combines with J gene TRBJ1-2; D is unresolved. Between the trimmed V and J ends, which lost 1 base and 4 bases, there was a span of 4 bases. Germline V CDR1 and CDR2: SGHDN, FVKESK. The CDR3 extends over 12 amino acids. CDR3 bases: TGTGCCAGCAGCCAAGCCGGCTATGGCTACACCTTC. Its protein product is CASSQAGYGYTF.

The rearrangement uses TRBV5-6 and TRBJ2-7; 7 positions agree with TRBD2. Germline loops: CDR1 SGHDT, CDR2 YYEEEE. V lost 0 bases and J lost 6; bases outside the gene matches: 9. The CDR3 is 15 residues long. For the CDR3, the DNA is TGTGCCAGCAGCTTGGCCCCCCACAGCGGGGCCGAGCAGTACTTC. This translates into CASSLAPHSGAEQYF.

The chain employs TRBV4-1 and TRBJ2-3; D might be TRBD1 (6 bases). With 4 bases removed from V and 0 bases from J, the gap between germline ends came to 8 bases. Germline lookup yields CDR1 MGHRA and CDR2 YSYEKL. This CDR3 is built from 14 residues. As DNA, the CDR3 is TGCGCCAGCAGCCGGGACACGAGCACAGATACGCAGTATTTT. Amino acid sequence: CASSRDTSTDTQYF.

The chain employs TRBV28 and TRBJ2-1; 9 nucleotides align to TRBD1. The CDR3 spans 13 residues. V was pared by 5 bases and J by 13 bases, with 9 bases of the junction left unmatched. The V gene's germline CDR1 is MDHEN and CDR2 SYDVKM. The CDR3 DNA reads TGTGCCAGCAGTATCCCTCCGGGACAGGGCCAGTTCTTC. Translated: CASSIPPGQGQFF.

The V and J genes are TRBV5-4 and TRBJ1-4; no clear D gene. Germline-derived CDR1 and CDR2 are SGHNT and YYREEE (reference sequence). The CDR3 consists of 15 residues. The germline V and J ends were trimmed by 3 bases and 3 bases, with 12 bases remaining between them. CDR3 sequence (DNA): TGTGCCAGCAGCTATACTTCGCCGCCTAATGAAAAACTGTTTTTT. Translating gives CASSYTSPPNEKLFF.

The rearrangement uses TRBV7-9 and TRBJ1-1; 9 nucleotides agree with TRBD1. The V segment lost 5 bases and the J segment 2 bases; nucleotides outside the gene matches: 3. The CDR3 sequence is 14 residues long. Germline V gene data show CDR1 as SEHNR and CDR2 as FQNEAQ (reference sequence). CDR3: CASSTGGYNTEAFF. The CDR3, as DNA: TGTGCCAGCAGCACAGGGGGCTACAACACTGAAGCTTTCTTT.

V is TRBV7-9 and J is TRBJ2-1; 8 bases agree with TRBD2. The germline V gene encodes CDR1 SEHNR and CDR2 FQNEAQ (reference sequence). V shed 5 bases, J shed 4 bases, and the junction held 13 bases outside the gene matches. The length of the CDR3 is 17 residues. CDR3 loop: CASSGWNSGISYNEQFF. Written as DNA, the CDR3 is TGTGCCAGCAGCGGCTGGAATAGCGGGATCTCTTACAATGAGCAGTTCTTC. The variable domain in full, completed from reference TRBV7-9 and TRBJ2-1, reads DTGVSQNPRHKITKRGQNVTFRCDPISEHNRLYWYRQTLGQGPEFLTYFQNEAQLEKSRLLSDRFSAERPKGSFSTLEIQRTEQGDSAMYLCASSGWNSGISYNEQFFGPGTRLTVL.

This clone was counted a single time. The CDR3 nucleotides are TGTGCCAGCAGTTGGGTCGGGGGGAACACTGAAGCTTTCTTT. Its protein product is CASSWVGGNTEAFF. This rearrangement joins TRBV5-5 to TRBJ1-1, with D possibly TRBD1 on 5 matching bases. Trimming took off 5 bases at V and 1 base at J, with 12 bases between the two ends. This CDR3 has 14 amino acids. The germline V gene encodes CDR1 SGHKS and CDR2 YYEKEE (reference sequence).

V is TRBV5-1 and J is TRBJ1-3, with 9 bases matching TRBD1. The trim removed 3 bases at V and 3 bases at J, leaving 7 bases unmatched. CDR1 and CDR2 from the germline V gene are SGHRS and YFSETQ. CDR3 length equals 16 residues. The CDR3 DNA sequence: TGCGCCAGCAGCTCCAAACAGGGGGCTCTTGGAAACACCATATATTTT. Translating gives CASSSKQGALGNTIYF.

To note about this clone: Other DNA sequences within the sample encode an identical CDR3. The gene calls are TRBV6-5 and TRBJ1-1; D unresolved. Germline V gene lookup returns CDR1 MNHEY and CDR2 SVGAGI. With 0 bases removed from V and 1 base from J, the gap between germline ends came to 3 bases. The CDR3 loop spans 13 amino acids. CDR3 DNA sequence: TGTGCCAGCAGTTACTCGTCGAACACTGAAGCTTTCTTT. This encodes CASSYSSNTEAFF.

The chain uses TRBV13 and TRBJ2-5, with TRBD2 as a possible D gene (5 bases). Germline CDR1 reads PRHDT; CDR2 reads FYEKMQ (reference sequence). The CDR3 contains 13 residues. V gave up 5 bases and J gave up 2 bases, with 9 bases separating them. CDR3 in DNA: TGTGCCAGCAGCCCCGGGGAGCAAGAGACCCAGTACTTC. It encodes CASSPGEQETQYF.

CDR3 protein: CASSKTGGTYEQYF. The CDR3 DNA sequence: TGTGCCAGCAGCAAGACAGGGGGGACGTACGAGCAGTACTTC. The rearrangement uses TRBV6-1 and TRBJ2-7, with 9 bases lining up with TRBD1. V shed 6 bases and J 4 bases; nucleotides not matched to a gene: 7. There are 14 residues in the CDR3. Germline V gene data show CDR1 as MNHNS and CDR2 as SASEGT.

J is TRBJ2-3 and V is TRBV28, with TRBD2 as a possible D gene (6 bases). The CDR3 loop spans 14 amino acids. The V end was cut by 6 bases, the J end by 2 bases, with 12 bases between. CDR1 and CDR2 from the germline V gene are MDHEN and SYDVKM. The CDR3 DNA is TGTGCCAGCAGCTTAGGGACTTTCACAGATACGCAGTATTTT. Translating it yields CASSLGTFTDTQYF.

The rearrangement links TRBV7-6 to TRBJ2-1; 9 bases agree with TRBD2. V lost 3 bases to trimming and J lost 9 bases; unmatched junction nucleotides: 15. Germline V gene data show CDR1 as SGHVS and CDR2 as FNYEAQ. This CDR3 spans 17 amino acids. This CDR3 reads CASSFAGVAGALGEQFF. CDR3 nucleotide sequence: TGTGCCAGCAGCTTCGCCGGGGTAGCGGGAGCTCTGGGTGAGCAGTTCTTC.

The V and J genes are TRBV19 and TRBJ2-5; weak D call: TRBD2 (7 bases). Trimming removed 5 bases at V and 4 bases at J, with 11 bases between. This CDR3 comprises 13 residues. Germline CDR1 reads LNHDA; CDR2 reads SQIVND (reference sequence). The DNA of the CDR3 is TGTGCCAGTAGTTTGGGGGGGCCAGAGACCCAGTACTTC. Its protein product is CASSLGGPETQYF.

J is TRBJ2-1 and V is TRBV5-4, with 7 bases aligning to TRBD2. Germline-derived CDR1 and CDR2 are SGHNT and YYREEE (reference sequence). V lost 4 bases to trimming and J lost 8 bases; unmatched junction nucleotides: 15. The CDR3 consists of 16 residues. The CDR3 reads CASSQVGGSFGDEQFF. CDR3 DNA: TGTGCCAGCAGCCAAGTTGGCGGGAGTTTCGGGGATGAGCAGTTCTTC.

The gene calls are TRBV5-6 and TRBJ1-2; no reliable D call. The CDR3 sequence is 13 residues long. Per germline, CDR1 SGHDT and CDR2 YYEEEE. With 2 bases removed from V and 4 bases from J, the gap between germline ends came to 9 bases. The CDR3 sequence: CASSFGQFYGYTF. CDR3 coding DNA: TGTGCCAGCAGCTTTGGCCAGTTCTATGGCTACACCTTC. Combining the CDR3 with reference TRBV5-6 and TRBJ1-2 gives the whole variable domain DAGVTQSPTHLIKTRGQQVTLRCSPKSGHDTVSWYQQALGQGPQFIFQYYEEEERQRGNFPDRFSGHQFPNYSSELNVNALLLGDSALYLCASSFGQFYGYTFGSGTRLTVV.

The CDR3: CASSLGPGSTEAFF. DNA for the CDR3: TGTGCCAGCAGCCTCGGACCGGGTAGCACTGAAGCTTTCTTT. V gene TRBV6-5 combines with J gene TRBJ1-1; D is undetermined. This CDR3 is 14 amino acids long. Trimming cost V 6 bases and J 4 bases, with 15 bases left between them. Germline assignment: CDR1 MNHEY and CDR2 SVGAGI.

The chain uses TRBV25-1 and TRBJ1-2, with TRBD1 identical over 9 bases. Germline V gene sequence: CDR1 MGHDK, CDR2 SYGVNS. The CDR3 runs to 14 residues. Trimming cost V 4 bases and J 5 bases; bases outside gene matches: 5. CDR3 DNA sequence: TGTGCCAGCAGTGCAGGGACAGGGCCTTATGGCTACACCTTC. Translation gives CASSAGTGPYGYTF.

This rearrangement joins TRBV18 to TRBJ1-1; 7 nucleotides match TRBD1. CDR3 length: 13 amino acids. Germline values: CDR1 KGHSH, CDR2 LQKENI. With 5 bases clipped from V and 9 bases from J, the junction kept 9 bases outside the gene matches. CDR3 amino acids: CASSFHRGFKAFF. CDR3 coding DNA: TGTGCCAGCTCATTCCACAGGGGATTCAAAGCTTTCTTT.

As DNA, the CDR3 is TGTGCCAGCAGCGAGGGACTAGCGGGGCGCACAGATACGCAGTATTTT. It translates to CASSEGLAGRTDTQYF. V gene TRBV7-8 combines with J gene TRBJ2-3; 13 bases line up with TRBD2. Germline V CDR1 and CDR2: SGHVS, FQNEAQ. This CDR3 region has 16 residues. The ends lost 5 bases at V and 1 base at J; junction bases unmatched: 3.